A single sample gave rise to the 10 T cell receptor beta chains below, sequenced in a study of regulatory T cells in long-lasting Graves disease. Arm-PCR of CDR3 regions and iRepertoire HTBI primers were the basis on which TCR beta libraries were built. Each CDR3 protein gets one entry after TCRdb re-called the multiplex PCR reads with MiXCR. The table shows about 460,000 distinct CDR3 sequences, with 14% occurring only once. Time point meaning: newly diagnosed GD, antithyroid drugs for less than 3 months. The TCR library was prepared using RNA isolated from PBMCs. These data are also associated with another study on T cells in Graves' hyperthyroidism and ophthalmopathy.

The source material was peripheral blood mononuclear cells (PBMCs), sampled at new diagnosis, from a patient treated with antithyroid drugs. These receptors were obtained from a woman between 50 and 59 years old with Graves disease.

This clonotype was recorded many times. V usage is TRBV5-1 and J usage is TRBJ2-5, with unresolved D. Germline loops: CDR1 SGHRS, CDR2 YFSETQ. This CDR3 comprises 14 residues. Trimming pared 1 base from V and 0 bases from J, leaving 7 bases between. Here the CDR3 reads CASSLLTDQETQYF. The CDR3 region has the DNA TGCGCCAGCAGCTTGCTGACGGACCAAGAGACCCAGTACTTC.

This clonotype was seen repeatedly, ten times or more. J is TRBJ2-2 and V is TRBV5-1; D not resolved. Trimming removed 4 bases at V and 0 bases at J, with 10 bases between. Germline V gives CDR1 SGHRS, CDR2 YFSETQ. This CDR3 has 15 amino acids. The CDR3 protein is CASSVDASNTGELFF. The CDR3 DNA sequence: TGCGCCAGCAGCGTGGACGCTTCGAACACCGGGGAGCTGTTTTTT.

This clonotype was detected ten times or more. A junction boundary mismatches the germline segment, possibly from a read error. This chain joins TRBV11-2 and TRBJ2-5, with D unclear. This CDR3 spans 12 amino acids. Germline lookup yields CDR1 SGHAT and CDR2 FQNNGV. The CDR3 spells CASSLPQGTQYF. The DNA of the CDR3 is TGTGCCAGCAGCTTACCCCAAGGGACCCAGTACTTC.

This chain uses TRBV20-1 with TRBJ2-7, with TRBD2 matching over 11 bases. This CDR3 is 15 amino acids long. V lost 4 bases, J lost 4 bases, and 9 bases stayed unmatched. Germline V gives CDR1 DFQATT, CDR2 SNEGSKA (reference sequence). The CDR3 loop reads CSANLGTSGDYEQYF. The DNA for the CDR3 is TGCAGTGCTAACCTAGGGACTAGCGGAGATTACGAGCAGTACTTC.

This clonotype occurred many times. The CDR3 is CASSQTSNNEQFF. The CDR3 coding sequence is TGTGCCAGCAGCCAAACTAGCAACAATGAGCAGTTCTTC. This chain connects TRBV3-1 to TRBJ2-1; D might be TRBD2 (6 bases). V lost 2 bases to trimming and J lost 5 bases, with 7 bases between them. The germline V gene encodes CDR1 LGHDT and CDR2 YNNKEL (reference sequence). CDR3 size: 13 residues.

Many counts were recorded for this clonotype. This chain uses TRBV29-1 with TRBJ2-3, with 7 bases matching TRBD2. The CDR3 length is 15 residues. V lost 6 bases, J lost 2 bases, and 11 bases stayed unmatched. The germline gives CDR1 SQVTM, CDR2 ANQGSEA. CDR3 in amino acids: CSVAGPSGVTDTQYF. The DNA of the CDR3 is TGCAGCGTGGCGGGACCTAGCGGAGTCACAGATACGCAGTATTTT.

This clonotype was seen many times. The V call is TRBV27, the J call TRBJ2-1; 11 nucleotides align to TRBD2. This CDR3 contains 15 residues. In germline, CDR1 is MNHEY, CDR2 SMNVEV (reference sequence). V was clipped by 5 bases and J by 6 bases; unmatched bases: 6. CDR3 nucleotide sequence: TGTGCCAGCAGTCCACTAGCGGGAGTTGGCAATGAGCAGTTCTTC. It yields the protein CASSPLAGVGNEQFF.

The genes are TRBV7-9 and TRBJ2-6; D is ambiguous. The CDR3 length is 12 residues. V dropped 5 bases and J dropped 8 bases, with 7 bases sitting between them. Germline values: CDR1 SEHNR, CDR2 FQNEAQ (reference sequence). CDR3 coding DNA: TGTGCCAGCAGCCAGAGTACCAACGTCCTGACTTTC. As protein: CASSQSTNVLTF.

This clonotype was counted a few times. Germline is not matched at one junction end, which may reflect a read error. This sequence joins TRBV5-1 and TRBJ2-1; 8 nucleotides align to TRBD1. Germline loops: CDR1 SGHRS, CDR2 YFSETQ. The CDR3 is 14 residues long. CDR3: CASSLADRANEQLF. DNA of the CDR3: TGCGCCAGCAGCTTGGCGGACAGGGCCAATGAGCAGCTCTTC.

With regard to this clonotype: In this CDR3 the conserved last residue, phenylalanine or tryptophan, is missing, so a read error is likely. The genes are TRBV6-1 and TRBJ2-3; 9 nucleotides line up with TRBD2. V shed 3 bases, J shed 4 bases, and the junction held 8 bases outside the gene matches. The CDR3 totals 16 residues. Germline V gene lookup returns CDR1 MNHNS and CDR2 SASEGT. The CDR3 region is CASSDMAGGGADTQYL. The CDR3 nucleotides read TGTGCCAGCAGTGATATGGCGGGAGGGGGGGCAGATACGCAGTATCTT.